These T cell receptor beta chains were read from a single sample in a study of T cells in Graves' hyperthyroidism and ophthalmopathy. TCRdb re-called the multiplex PCR reads with MiXCR, one entry per CDR3 protein. The sample contains roughly 280,000 distinct CDR3 sequences, approximately 17% of which appear only once. Sequenced: blood. The receptors come from a woman aged 55-70 years with Graves' ophthalmopathy. Both conserved end residues are trimmed from each CDR3. The order of the fields is V gene, J gene, CDR3 protein.

v_gene: TRBV7-9; j_gene: TRBJ1-1; CDR3aa: ASSALGQGTEAF
v_gene: TRBV13; j_gene: TRBJ2-2; CDR3aa: ASSLYDRVNTGELF
v_gene: TRBV6-6; j_gene: TRBJ1-1; CDR3aa: ASSYVVNTEAF
v_gene: TRBV6-1; j_gene: TRBJ2-7; CDR3aa: ASRRDTQTYEQY
v_gene: TRBV18; j_gene: TRBJ2-2; CDR3aa: ASSPQTLNANTGELF
v_gene: TRBV2; j_gene: TRBJ2-3; CDR3aa: ASSRPSFTEASTDTQY
v_gene: TRBV4-3; j_gene: TRBJ2-1; CDR3aa: ASSPRTSDGEQF
v_gene: TRBV6-1; j_gene: TRBJ2-1; CDR3aa: ASRQGGYVEQF
v_gene: TRBV3-1; j_gene: TRBJ1-3; CDR3aa: ASSQETFSGNTIY
v_gene: TRBV24-1; j_gene: TRBJ1-2; CDR3aa: ATSALGAYGYT
v_gene: TRBV5-1; j_gene: TRBJ1-1; CDR3aa: ASSLGPRQGMNTEAF
v_gene: TRBV11-3; j_gene: TRBJ2-1; CDR3aa: ASSPRGGGSYNEQF
v_gene: TRBV6-5; j_gene: TRBJ1-4; CDR3aa: ASSYATANEKLF
v_gene: TRBV20-1; j_gene: TRBJ1-1; CDR3aa: SARPRGGVTEAF
v_gene: TRBV9; j_gene: TRBJ1-2; CDR3aa: ASAPYDGAAIYGYT
v_gene: TRBV4-1; j_gene: TRBJ1-5; CDR3aa: ASSQDIGGGWQPQH
v_gene: TRBV7-8; j_gene: TRBJ1-5; CDR3aa: ASSPFLGQGGQPQH
v_gene: TRBV20-1; j_gene: TRBJ2-7; CDR3aa: SAREVTSGYEQY
v_gene: TRBV6-1; j_gene: TRBJ2-3; CDR3aa: ASSELAGSTDTQY
v_gene: TRBV27; j_gene: TRBJ1-1; CDR3aa: ASNLSRGTEAF
v_gene: TRBV6-1; j_gene: TRBJ2-7; CDR3aa: ASRNGGQRSYEQY
v_gene: TRBV7-9; j_gene: TRBJ2-3; CDR3aa: ASSLLVTSNTDTQY
v_gene: TRBV2; j_gene: TRBJ2-2; CDR3aa: ASAPRVTGELF
v_gene: TRBV27; j_gene: TRBJ2-1; CDR3aa: ASSSGVPGLAEGLYNEQF
v_gene: TRBV20-1; j_gene: TRBJ2-4; CDR3aa: SARGGGRAKNIQY
v_gene: TRBV7-8; j_gene: TRBJ1-1; CDR3aa: ASRKQGLTEAF
v_gene: TRBV7-2; j_gene: TRBJ2-4; CDR3aa: ASSHGQGGGIAKNIQY
v_gene: TRBV20-1; j_gene: TRBJ2-7; CDR3aa: SARAQSYEQY
v_gene: TRBV27; j_gene: TRBJ2-7; CDR3aa: ASSLERGRTLYEQY
v_gene: TRBV5-6; j_gene: TRBJ1-2; CDR3aa: ASSLRSPFYGYT
v_gene: TRBV28; j_gene: TRBJ2-1; CDR3aa: ASSRPGQRRSYNEQF
v_gene: TRBV29-1; j_gene: TRBJ1-4; CDR3aa: SGYSATNEKLF
v_gene: TRBV24-1; j_gene: TRBJ2-5; CDR3aa: ATSSVGRETQY
v_gene: TRBV7-2; j_gene: TRBJ1-2; CDR3aa: ASSWAGTNYGYT
v_gene: TRBV28; j_gene: TRBJ2-3; CDR3aa: ASSLGNLPTDTQY
v_gene: TRBV30; j_gene: TRBJ2-1; CDR3aa: AWTGRGSYNEQF
v_gene: TRBV4-3; j_gene: TRBJ2-3; CDR3aa: ASSGATGWDSDTQY
v_gene: TRBV2; j_gene: TRBJ2-1; CDR3aa: ASSDYEQF
v_gene: TRBV2; j_gene: TRBJ1-1; CDR3aa: ASSALRGPNTEAF
v_gene: TRBV28; j_gene: TRBJ1-1; CDR3aa: ATNRGLGTEAF
v_gene: TRBV18; j_gene: TRBJ1-3; CDR3aa: ASSPEAVSGNTIY
v_gene: TRBV29-1; j_gene: TRBJ1-2; CDR3aa: SADSSYGYT
v_gene: TRBV12-3/TRBV12-4; j_gene: TRBJ1-3; CDR3aa: ASSLDRQGSGNTIY
v_gene: TRBV5-4; j_gene: TRBJ2-1; CDR3aa: ASSGGDLPRDEQF
v_gene: TRBV11-3; j_gene: TRBJ2-1; CDR3aa: ASSPGQGAKNEQF
v_gene: TRBV29-1; j_gene: TRBJ2-5; CDR3aa: SVYSGAGTQY
v_gene: TRBV28; j_gene: TRBJ1-2; CDR3aa: ASSFLGGNNGYT
v_gene: TRBV20-1; j_gene: TRBJ2-5; CDR3aa: SATGGREETQY
v_gene: TRBV7-9; j_gene: TRBJ2-5; CDR3aa: ASRNSGTSGSPRRETQY
v_gene: TRBV10-3; j_gene: TRBJ1-5; CDR3aa: AISEFNSPSNQPQH
v_gene: TRBV6-1; j_gene: TRBJ2-6; CDR3aa: ASSQSPGQGAGANVLT
v_gene: TRBV20-1; j_gene: TRBJ1-5; CDR3aa: SARDRRRGGNQPQH
v_gene: TRBV20-1; j_gene: TRBJ2-7; CDR3aa: SARSLGKYHEQY
v_gene: TRBV29-1; j_gene: TRBJ2-5; CDR3aa: SVESTQGMTQY
v_gene: TRBV30; j_gene: TRBJ2-1; CDR3aa: AWSWGLAGGEQF
v_gene: TRBV2; j_gene: TRBJ2-3; CDR3aa: ASRTDRGDTQY
v_gene: TRBV28; j_gene: TRBJ1-1; CDR3aa: ASNSLAPPEAF